Listed below are T cell receptor beta chains from one sample, sequenced in a study of blood T cell repertoires in COVID-19. Produced via immunoSEQ multiplex PCR; TCRdb's table is partial and in-frame only. The sample lists around 250,000 clones, 80% to 85% occurring once. The specimen was peripheral blood. The receptor set was obtained from a man in his fifties or sixties with active or convalescent COVID-19. CDR3s include the opening cysteine and the closing phenylalanine or tryptophan.

TRBV19,CASSSGETQYF
TRBV3-1/TRBV3-2,CASSQRSRGRTEAFF
TRBV5-5,CASSLALTGELFF
TRBV29-1,CSVRQGPGNTIYF
TRBV7-9,CASSLEGATEAFF
TRBV5-1,CASSGGVNTEAFF
TRBV4-2,CASSQEMAGTGAYEQYF
TRBV7-2,CASSLVSRGDTQYF
TRBV11-2,CASSLGGGEGYEQYF
TRBV7-8,CASSFLQGGGELFF
TRBV6-5,CASSRTNTGNYGYTF
TRBV2,CASSDQGRLVGYGYTF
TRBV6-2/TRBV6-3,CASSFEGGPNQPQHF
TRBV27,CASRERQGSPLHF
TRBV29-1,CSYTPTGSEETQYF
TRBV9,CASSRRGGSHYSGNTIYF
TRBV5-1,CASSLGDRGIKETQYF
TRBV5-1,CASSLGAGTGYTF
TRBV19,CASIARGGNTEAFF
TRBV5-5,CASSLRADTDTQYF
TRBV7-2,CASSSTGIYNEQFF
TRBV5-4,CASTGGGTGGYNEQFF
TRBV29-1,CSVEGGNTGELFF
TRBV3-1/TRBV3-2,CASSQEQGVGGYTF
TRBV28,CASSSPRTGSSYEQYF
TRBV19,CASSKRTSGGTGELFF
TRBV19,CASSISGTGFLQRRDGYTF
TRBV5-4,CASSLALTSGGMYQETQYF
TRBV9,CASSPLLAETDTQYF
TRBV20-1,CSARDGGADTF
TRBV18,CASSPGIGVREQFF
TRBV11-1,CASSLPAGGPGTQYF
TRBV13,CASSSTTTGSFDGYTF
TRBV2,CASRVTGVTGELFF
TRBV12-3/TRBV12-4,CASSFYRAQGYTF
TRBV6-1,CASSERAGGYQETQYF
TRBV7-4,CASSSDRGVGQPQHF
TRBV25-1,CASSGRRLRTDTQYF
TRBV20-1,CSASPLARTDTQYF
TRBV9,CASSVGPRQGESSPLHF
TRBV6-2/TRBV6-3,CASSYGLAGYEQYF
TRBV19,CASSIGDRGEKLFF
TRBV28,CASTPGGRQGLTEAFF
TRBV28,CASIPVGRGGSPLHF
TRBV5-1,CASKMEGAYETQYF
TRBV4-2,CASSQGRDSSSYEQYF
TRBV10-3,CAISEPGDTQYF
TRBV5-1,CASSSTGNTGELFF
TRBV30,CAWTQGTGGVYGYTF
TRBV4-3,CASSQDRGRNSYNEQFF
TRBV7-8,CASSPSSMSSTEAFF
TRBV7-2,CASREGGTGELFF